These 19 T cell receptor beta chains share one sample of origin, sequenced in a study of T cell responses to AZD1222 COVID-19 vaccine. Assay: immunoSEQ multiplex PCR; the TCRdb copy retains only in-frame clones and omits some. The repertoire has 40,000 to 55,000 clones, around nine tenths of them found once; the top ten carry 0.9% to 1.2%. The starting material was peripheral blood, obtained 28 days after the second AZD1222 dose. These receptors came from an adult who received the AZD1222 COVID-19 vaccine.

The chain uses TRBV15 and TRBJ2-3, with 9 positions matching TRBD2. The CDR3 contains 15 residues. Trimming removed 6 bases from V and 3 bases from J; junction bases left unmatched: 7. Germline CDR1 LNHNV, CDR2 YYDKDF (reference sequence). The CDR3 sequence is CATSIAGGPTDTQYF. The CDR3 DNA follows: TGTGCCACCAGTATCGCGGGAGGGCCAACAGATACGCAGTATTTT.

This clone was counted once. The J gene is TRBJ2-7, the V gene TRBV18; 11 bases line up with TRBD2. After removal of 3 bases from V and 2 bases from J, the junction contained 3 bases not matched to a gene. The CDR3 spans 15 residues. Germline CDR1 and CDR2: KGHSH and LQKENI. The CDR3 DNA reads TGTGCCAGCTCACCGGGACTAGCGGAAACCTACGAGCAGTACTTC. Encoded protein: CASSPGLAETYEQYF.

The chain recombines TRBV5-1 with TRBJ2-1, with a tentative D call TRBD2 (7 bases). The CDR3 is 15 residues long. The V end lost 5 bases, the J end lost 2 bases, and 14 bases lay between the germline ends. Germline V lookup: CDR1 SGHRS, CDR2 YFSETQ. The CDR3 loop reads CASSSGGETYNEQFF. CDR3 nucleotide sequence: TGCGCCAGCAGTTCGGGGGGCGAAACCTACAATGAGCAGTTCTTC. Using reference TRBV5-1 and TRBJ2-1 for the parts outside the CDR3, the full variable domain is KAGVTQTPRYLIKTRGQQVTLSCSPISGHRSVSWYQQTPGQGLQFLFEYFSETQRNKGNFPGRFSGRQFSNSRSEMNVSTLELGDSALYLCASSSGGETYNEQFFGPGTRLTVL.

V gene TRBV7-2 combines with J gene TRBJ1-2; 9 bases are shared with TRBD1. This CDR3 contains 14 residues. Germline V CDR1 and CDR2: SGHTA, FQGNSA. Trimming took 5 bases from V and 4 from J; bases not matched to a gene: 5. The CDR3 nucleotides read TGTGCCAGCAGCCTCGGACAGGGGACCTATGGCTACACCTTC. Protein: CASSLGQGTYGYTF.

This rearrangement joins TRBV2 to TRBJ1-2; possibly TRBD1 for D (5 bases). Germline V gives CDR1 SNHLY, CDR2 FYNNEI. Trimming pared 6 bases from V and 7 bases from J, leaving 9 bases between. This CDR3 spans 11 amino acids. In nucleotides, the CDR3 is TGTGCCAGCAGCCCGGGGGTTGGCTACACCTTC. Protein: CASSPGVGYTF.

The chain is built from TRBV6-5 and TRBJ2-7; no definite D call. Trimming removed 2 bases from V and 5 bases from J, with 7 bases in between. Germline V CDR1 and CDR2: MNHEY, SVGAGI. The CDR3 consists of 12 residues. CDR3 sequence: CASSYRDDEQYF. Written as DNA, the CDR3 is TGTGCCAGCAGTTACAGGGATGACGAGCAGTACTTC.

This sequence joins TRBV7-9 and TRBJ2-7, with a weak D call TRBD2 (6 bases). V was clipped by 5 bases and J by 3 bases, with 8 bases between them. CDR3 size: 12 residues. Germline values: CDR1 SEHNR, CDR2 FQNEAQ (reference sequence). The CDR3 here is CASSTGGYEQYF. CDR3 nucleotides: TGTGCCAGCAGCACCGGGGGCTACGAGCAGTACTTC.

This sequence joins TRBV9 and TRBJ2-2; maybe TRBD2 (6 bases). The CDR3 totals 15 residues. V lost 2 bases and J lost 3, with 11 bases in between. The germline gives CDR1 SGDLS, CDR2 YYNGEE. CDR3 sequence reads: CASSVTSSDTGELFF. For the CDR3, the DNA is TGTGCCAGCAGCGTTACTAGCTCGGACACCGGGGAGCTGTTTTTT.

J is TRBJ2-1 and V is TRBV19; 7 positions match TRBD2. The CDR3 runs 16 residues. The V and J ends lost 5 bases and 1 base, in that order; junction bases with no gene match: 8. Germline lookup yields CDR1 LNHDA and CDR2 SQIVND (reference sequence). In DNA form, the CDR3 reads TGTGCCAGTAGTGCCCGCGGGAGCTTGTCCTACAATGAGCAGTTCTTC. It specifies CASSARGSLSYNEQFF.

This clone was seen a single time. The chain carries TRBV28 and TRBJ2-7; D not certain. Germline CDR1 and CDR2: MDHEN and SYDVKM. This CDR3 has 14 amino acids. V was shortened by 2 bases and J by 3 bases, with 11 bases between the two germline ends. The DNA of the CDR3 is TGTGCCAGCAGTTTACAGGACCTTCGCTACGAGCAGTACTTC. Amino acid sequence: CASSLQDLRYEQYF.

This clone was found once. This chain uses TRBV2 with TRBJ2-1; 10 positions agree with TRBD2. Trimming took 4 bases from V and 10 from J; bases not matched to a gene: 7. The CDR3 loop spans 14 amino acids. CDR1 is SNHLY, CDR2 FYNNEI, per germline. The CDR3 reads CASSGRLAGEEQFF. CDR3 sequence (DNA): TGTGCCAGCAGTGGGAGGCTAGCGGGAGAAGAGCAGTTCTTC.

This chain joins TRBV28 and TRBJ1-5; D possibly corresponds to TRBD1 (6 bases). CDR1 is MDHEN, CDR2 SYDVKM, per germline. V was trimmed by 5 bases and J by 3 bases, leaving 14 bases between them. This CDR3 comprises 15 residues. Written as DNA, the CDR3 is TGTGCCAGCAGTAAAAGACAGGTTATCAATCAGCCCCAGCATTTT. Translating it yields CASSKRQVINQPQHF.

This chain uses TRBV7-2 with TRBJ2-1; the match to TRBD2 covers 11 bases. J gave up 7 bases and V 6 bases, and 8 bases lay outside the gene matches. CDR3 length: 15 amino acids. CDR1 and CDR2 (germline): SGHTA, FQGNSA. The CDR3 DNA follows: TGTGCCAGCAGACCCGGACTAGCGGGTAATAATGAGCAGTTCTTC. This codes for CASRPGLAGNNEQFF.

The chain combines TRBV6-2 or TRBV6-3 with TRBJ1-5; no clear D gene. Trimming pared 4 bases from V and 1 base from J, leaving 14 bases between. The CDR3 is 16 amino acids. Germline lookup yields CDR1 MNHEY and CDR2 SVGEGT. CDR3 region: CASSFFRQMSNQPQHF. CDR3 DNA: TGTGCCAGCAGTTTTTTCAGGCAGATGAGCAATCAGCCCCAGCATTTT.

The chain uses TRBV20-1 and TRBJ1-3; 8 positions match TRBD1. The J segment lost 16 bases and the V segment lost 0 bases, leaving 5 bases of the junction unmatched. CDR1 is DFQATT, CDR2 SNEGSKA, per germline (reference sequence). The length of the CDR3 is 11 residues. The CDR3 spells CSARDKRQGYF. The CDR3 coding sequence is TGCAGTGCTAGAGATAAGCGACAGGGGTATTTT.

This chain links TRBV7-6 with TRBJ2-1; D possibly corresponds to TRBD1 (6 bases). In germline, CDR1 is SGHVS, CDR2 FNYEAQ. The length of the CDR3 is 16 residues. The V gene lost 5 bases and the J gene lost 7 bases, with 21 bases spanning the gap. The CDR3 loop reads CASSLQTGLTGNEQFF. DNA for the CDR3: TGTGCCAGCAGCCTACAGACCGGGCTCACAGGGAATGAGCAGTTCTTC.

The chain employs TRBV7-6 and TRBJ2-7, with 8 bases matching TRBD1. CDR1 and CDR2 (germline): SGHVS, FNYEAQ. The CDR3 is 14 amino acids. With V trimmed by 8 bases and J by 3 bases, 9 bases remained unmatched. CDR3 bases: TGTGCCAGCCCAGGGGACAGGCGTTTCTACGAGCAGTACTTC. It codes for CASPGDRRFYEQYF.

The genes are TRBV15 and TRBJ1-1; tentative D call: TRBD1 (5 bases). V lost 8 bases to trimming and J lost 8 bases, with 12 bases between them. CDR3 length: 11 residues. Germline loops: CDR1 LNHNV, CDR2 YYDKDF (reference sequence). The CDR3 DNA follows: TGTGCCACCGGACTTTGGGGGGAAGCTTTCTTT. This encodes CATGLWGEAFF.

The chain uses TRBV3-1 (or the pseudogene TRBV3-2) and TRBJ2-7; 13 bases agree with TRBD2. This CDR3 has 13 residues. CDR1 and CDR2 (germline): LGHDT, YNNKEL (reference sequence). The V and J ends lost 5 bases and 9 bases, in that order; junction bases with no gene match: 4. The CDR3 nucleotides read TGTGCCAGCAGCATTCGGACTAGCGGGGGGCAGTACTTC. Its protein product is CASSIRTSGGQYF.